The 5 T cell receptor beta chains given below trace back to one sample, sequenced in a study of spatial heterogeneity in lung cancer. No antigen has been assigned to these receptors. TCRdb passed the 5' RACE reads through MiXCR, listing each CDR3 protein once. Of 10,000 to 15,000 distinct CDR3 sequences in the sample, around 5% were seen once. Regarding time point: sample taken at primary tumor resection. Study-wide results and caveats: The number of expanded tumor alpha and beta chains correlated with mutation number.

The specimen comprised lung tumor tissue, sampled at surgery. The source is a male donor with early-stage non-small cell lung cancer.

Many counts were recorded for this clonotype. The genes are TRBV5-1 and TRBJ2-2; 10 positions match TRBD1. This CDR3 has 15 amino acids. Germline lookup yields CDR1 SGHRS and CDR2 YFSETQ. After removal of 4 bases from V and 8 bases from J, the junction contained 8 bases not matched to a gene. This chain's CDR3 is CASSRKTGGSGELFF. The CDR3 coding sequence is TGCGCCAGCAGCAGGAAGACAGGGGGCTCGGGGGAGCTGTTTTTT.

Many counts were recorded for this clonotype. The rearrangement joins TRBV24-1 to TRBJ2-2, with 7 bases identical to TRBD2. V shed 4 bases, J shed 1 base, and the junction held 2 bases outside the gene matches. Germline lookup yields CDR1 KGHDR and CDR2 SFDVKD. The CDR3 covers 15 residues. This CDR3 reads CATSEASGNTGELFF. In nucleotides, the CDR3 is TGTGCCACCAGTGAGGCTAGCGGGAACACCGGGGAGCTGTTTTTT.

In its sample, this clonotype was seen many times. The genes are TRBV18 and TRBJ2-7, with D hard to call. The CDR3 runs 14 residues. CDR1 KGHSH and CDR2 LQKENI come from the germline V gene. V lost 6 bases, J lost 2 bases, and 14 bases lay in between. The CDR3 DNA follows: TGTGCCAGCTCGACCGACGGTGACCCCTACGAGCAGTACGTC. Its translation is CASSTDGDPYEQYV.

This clonotype was detected ten times or more. The rearrangement links TRBV6-6 to TRBJ1-2; D is ambiguous. Germline V gives CDR1 MNHNY, CDR2 SVGAGI (reference sequence). The CDR3 runs 10 residues. Between the trimmed V and J ends, which lost 10 bases and 8 bases, there was a span of 11 bases. The CDR3 loop is CATILEGYTF. CDR3 sequence (DNA): TGTGCCACCATCTTGGAGGGCTACACCTTC.

In this sample, this clonotype turned up many times. The rearrangement uses TRBV30 and TRBJ2-7; no definite D call. With 0 bases removed from V and 6 bases from J, the gap between germline ends came to 6 bases. Germline assignment: CDR1 GTSNPN and CDR2 SVGIG (reference sequence). This CDR3 is built from 11 residues. The CDR3 loop is CAWSVGFEQYF. DNA of the CDR3: TGTGCCTGGAGTGTAGGGTTCGAGCAGTACTTC.